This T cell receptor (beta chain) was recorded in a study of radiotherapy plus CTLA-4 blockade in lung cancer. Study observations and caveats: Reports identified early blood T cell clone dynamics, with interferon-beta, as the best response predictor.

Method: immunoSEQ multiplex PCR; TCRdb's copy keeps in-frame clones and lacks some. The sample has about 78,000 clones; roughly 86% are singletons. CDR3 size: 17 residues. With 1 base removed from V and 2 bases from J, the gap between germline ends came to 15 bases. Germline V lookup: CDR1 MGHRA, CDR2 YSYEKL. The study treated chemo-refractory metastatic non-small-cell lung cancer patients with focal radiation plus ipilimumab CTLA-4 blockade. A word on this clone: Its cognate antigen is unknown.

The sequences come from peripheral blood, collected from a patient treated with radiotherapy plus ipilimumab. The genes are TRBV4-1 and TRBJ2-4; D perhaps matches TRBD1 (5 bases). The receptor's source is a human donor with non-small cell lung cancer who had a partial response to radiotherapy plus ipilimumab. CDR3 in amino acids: CASSQVGWGTPKNIQYF. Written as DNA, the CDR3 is TGCGCCAGCAGCCAAGTAGGCTGGGGCACACCCAAAAACATTCAGTACTTC.